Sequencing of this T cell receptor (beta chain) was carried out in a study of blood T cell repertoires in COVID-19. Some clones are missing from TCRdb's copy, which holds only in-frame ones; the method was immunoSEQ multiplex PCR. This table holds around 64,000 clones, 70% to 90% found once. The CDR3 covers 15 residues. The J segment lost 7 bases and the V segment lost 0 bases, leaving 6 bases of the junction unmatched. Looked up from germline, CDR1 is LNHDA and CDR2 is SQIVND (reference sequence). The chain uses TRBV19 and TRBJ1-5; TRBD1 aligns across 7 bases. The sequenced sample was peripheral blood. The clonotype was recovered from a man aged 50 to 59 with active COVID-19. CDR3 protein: CASSIEVGGGQPQHF. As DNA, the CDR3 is TGTGCCAGTAGTATAGAAGTAGGGGGCGGGCAGCCCCAGCATTTT.